This record covers a single T cell receptor (beta chain). No antigen is known for it. Per-nucleotide qualities are absent, and no much larger clonotype sits a single base away. This specimen comes from a study of blood T cell repertoires in COVID-19 (dated by TCRdb to about 2020). Turning to the overall study: Collaborator samples came from the United States, Italy and Spain and covered acute and convalescent phases of COVID-19. Where HLA class I and class II types were available, the types were taken from metadata supplied by the sample provider, not from assay-based typing. The repertoires were released in a freely available public database intended as a resource for research on the immune response to SARS-CoV-2. Samples came from the ongoing ImmuneRACE study (first 160 participants) plus 1,254 subjects from 6 global collaborators. The prospective study material was composed of cDNA or gDNA derived from T cells, B-cell-depleted T cells, or PBMCs. Sample metadata almost always included a de-identified subject ID, COVID-19 status, age in years and sex. Subjects who had been exposed to COVID-19, were actively infected with it, or had recovered from it provided the deeply sampled blood TCRbeta repertoires that made up the dataset.

What the study reported, not specific to this receptor: The amount of clinical and demographic metadata varied by source and participant and was provided uncurated.

Whole blood was collected in K2EDTA tubes by collaborating institutions according to the institutions' own protocols. For TCRbeta analysis, collaborators shipped samples as frozen whole blood, isolated PBMCs, or DNA extracted from either of those sample types. TCRbeta CDR3 regions were amplified from genomic DNA by means of the immunoSEQ Assay, a bias-controlled multiplex PCR. The paper's processing steps were these. Nucleated cell counts per sample were estimated from amplification of reference gene primers within the assay. To quantify the absolute abundance of each unique TCRbeta CDR3 rearrangement, sequence reads were collapsed and filtered. Productive Simpson clonality was computed per sample as the square root of Simpson's diversity index over productive rearrangements. This immuneACCESS table, as held by TCRdb, lists in-frame sequences with V and J called but not all clones. Of the missing ones, under half trace to an unresolved V gene in checked studies; the others have no known cause. V, J and clone size reflect that table, while D and trimming were determined from the DNA. This sample holds roughly 80,000 clones; approximately 83% were observed only once. Of the sample, 9% to 10% falls within the top ten clones.

The CDR1 and CDR2 encoded by the germline V gene (reference sequence) are SEHNR and FQNEAQ. From the cysteine up to the phenylalanine, the CDR3 has a length of 16 residues. Just CDR3 DNA is preserved here, 48 bases in frame from base 1. Trimming takes 5 bases off V and 10 bases off J; junction bases not matched to a gene: 8. The receptor comes from a human donor in a cohort sampled during active COVID-19. Sample: peripheral blood. The chain was built from TRBV7-9 and TRBJ2-1, with 16 central nucleotides matching TRBD2. This receptor carries the CDR3 CASSPPGLAGGGEQFF. The DNA is TGTGCCAGCAGCCCACCGGGACTAGCGGGAGGGGGGGAGCAGTTCTTC. The reference TRBV7-9 and TRBJ2-1 proteins fill in what lies around the CDR3, so the full variable domain reads DTGVSQNPRHKITKRGQNVTFRCDPISEHNRLYWYRQTLGQGPEFLTYFQNEAQLEKSRLLSDRFSAERPKGSFSTLEIQRTEQGDSAMYLCASSPPGLAGGGEQFFGPGTRLTVL.